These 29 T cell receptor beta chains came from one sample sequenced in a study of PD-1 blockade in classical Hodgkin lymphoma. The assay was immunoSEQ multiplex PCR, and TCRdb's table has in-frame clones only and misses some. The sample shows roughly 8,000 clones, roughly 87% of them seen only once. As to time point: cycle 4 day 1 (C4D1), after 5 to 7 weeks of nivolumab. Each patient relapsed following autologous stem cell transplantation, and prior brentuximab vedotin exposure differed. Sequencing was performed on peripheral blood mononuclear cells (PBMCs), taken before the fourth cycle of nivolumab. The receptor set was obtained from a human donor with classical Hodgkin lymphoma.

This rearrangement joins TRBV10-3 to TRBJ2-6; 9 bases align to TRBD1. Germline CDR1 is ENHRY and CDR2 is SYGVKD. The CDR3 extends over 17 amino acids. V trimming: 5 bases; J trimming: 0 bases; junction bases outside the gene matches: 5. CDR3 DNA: TGTGCCATCAGTAGGGACAGGGCCCGCTCTGGGGCCAACGTCCTGACTTTC. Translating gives CAISRDRARSGANVLTF.

The CDR3 nucleotides read TGCGCCAGCAGCTTACGGGAGGGAGTCACCGGGGAGCTGTTTTTT. It yields the protein CASSLREGVTGELFF. The chain employs TRBV4-1 and TRBJ2-2, with 8 bases fitting TRBD2. Germline-derived CDR1 and CDR2 are MGHRA and YSYEKL. Unmatched junction bases numbered 6, after V lost 5 bases and J lost 4 bases. The CDR3 totals 15 residues.

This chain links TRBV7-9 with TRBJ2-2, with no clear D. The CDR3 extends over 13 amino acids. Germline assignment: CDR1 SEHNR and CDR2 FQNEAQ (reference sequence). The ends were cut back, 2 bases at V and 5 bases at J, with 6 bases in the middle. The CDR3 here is CASSLSGTGELFF. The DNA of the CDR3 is TGTGCCAGCAGCTTAAGTGGGACCGGGGAGCTGTTTTTT. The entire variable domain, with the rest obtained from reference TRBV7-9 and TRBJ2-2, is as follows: DTGVSQNPRHKITKRGQNVTFRCDPISEHNRLYWYRQTLGQGPEFLTYFQNEAQLEKSRLLSDRFSAERPKGSFSTLEIQRTEQGDSAMYLCASSLSGTGELFFGEGSRLTVL.

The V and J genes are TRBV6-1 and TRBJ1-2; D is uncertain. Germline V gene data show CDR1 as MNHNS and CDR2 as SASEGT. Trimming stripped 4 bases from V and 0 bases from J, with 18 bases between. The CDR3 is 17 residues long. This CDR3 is CASSAYFWPSSNYGYTF. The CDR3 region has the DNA TGTGCCAGCAGTGCGTATTTTTGGCCTTCTTCTAACTATGGCTACACCTTC.

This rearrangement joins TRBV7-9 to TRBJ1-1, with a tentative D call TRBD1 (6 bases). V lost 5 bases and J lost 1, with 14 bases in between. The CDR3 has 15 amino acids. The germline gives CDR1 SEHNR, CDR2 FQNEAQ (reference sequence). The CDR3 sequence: CASSPLGGQNTEAFF. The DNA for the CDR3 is TGTGCCAGCAGCCCTCTCGGGGGACAGAACACTGAAGCTTTCTTT.

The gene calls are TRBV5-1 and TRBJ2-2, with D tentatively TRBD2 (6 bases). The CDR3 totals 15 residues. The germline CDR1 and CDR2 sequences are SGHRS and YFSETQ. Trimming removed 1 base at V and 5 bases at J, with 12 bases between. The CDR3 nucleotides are TGCGCCAGCAGCTTGAGGGACGGGACTACCGGGGAGCTGTTTTTT. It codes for CASSLRDGTTGELFF.

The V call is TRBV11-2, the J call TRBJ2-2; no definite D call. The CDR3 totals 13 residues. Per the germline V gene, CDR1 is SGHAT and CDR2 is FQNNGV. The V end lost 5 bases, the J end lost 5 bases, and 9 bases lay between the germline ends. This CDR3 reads CASSPLRTGELFF. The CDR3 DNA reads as TGTGCCAGCAGCCCTCTACGGACCGGGGAGCTGTTTTTT.

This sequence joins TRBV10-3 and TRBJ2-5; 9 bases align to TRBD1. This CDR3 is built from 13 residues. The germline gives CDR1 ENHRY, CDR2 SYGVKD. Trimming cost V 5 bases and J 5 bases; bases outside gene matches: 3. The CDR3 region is CAISRTGVETQYF. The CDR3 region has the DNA TGTGCCATCAGTCGGACAGGGGTCGAGACCCAGTACTTC.

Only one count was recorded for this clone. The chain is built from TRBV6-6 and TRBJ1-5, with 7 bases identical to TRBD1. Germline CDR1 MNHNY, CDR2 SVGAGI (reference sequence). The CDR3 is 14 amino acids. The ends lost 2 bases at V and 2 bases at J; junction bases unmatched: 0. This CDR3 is CASSYDRGNQPQHF. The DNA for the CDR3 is TGTGCCAGCAGTTACGACAGGGGCAATCAGCCCCAGCATTTT.

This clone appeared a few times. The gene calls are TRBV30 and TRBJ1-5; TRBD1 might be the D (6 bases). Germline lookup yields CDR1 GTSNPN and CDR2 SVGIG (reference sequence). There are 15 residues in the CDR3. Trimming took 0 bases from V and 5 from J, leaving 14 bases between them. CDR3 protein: CAWSVVGQPYQPQHF. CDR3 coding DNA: TGTGCCTGGAGTGTGGTAGGACAGCCGTATCAGCCCCAGCATTTT.

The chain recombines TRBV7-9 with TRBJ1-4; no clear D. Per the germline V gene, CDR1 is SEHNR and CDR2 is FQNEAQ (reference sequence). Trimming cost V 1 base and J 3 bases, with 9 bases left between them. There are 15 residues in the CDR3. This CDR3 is CASSLEAGSNEKLFF. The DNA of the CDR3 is TGTGCCAGCAGCTTAGAAGCAGGATCTAATGAAAAACTGTTTTTT. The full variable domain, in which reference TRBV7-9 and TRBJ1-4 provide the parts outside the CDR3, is DTGVSQNPRHKITKRGQNVTFRCDPISEHNRLYWYRQTLGQGPEFLTYFQNEAQLEKSRLLSDRFSAERPKGSFSTLEIQRTEQGDSAMYLCASSLEAGSNEKLFFGSGTQLSVL.

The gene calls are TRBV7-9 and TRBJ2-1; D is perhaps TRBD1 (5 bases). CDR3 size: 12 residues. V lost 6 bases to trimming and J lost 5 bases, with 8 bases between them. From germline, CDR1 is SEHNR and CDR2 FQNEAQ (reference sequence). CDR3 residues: CASSYRHNEQFF. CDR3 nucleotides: TGTGCCAGCAGTTACAGGCACAATGAGCAGTTCTTC.

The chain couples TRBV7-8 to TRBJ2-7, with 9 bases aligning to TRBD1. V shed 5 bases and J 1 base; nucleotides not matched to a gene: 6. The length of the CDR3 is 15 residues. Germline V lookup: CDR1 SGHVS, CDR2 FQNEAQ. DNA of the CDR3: TGTGCCAGCAGCCTAGGGACAGGGAGGTCCTACGAGCAGTACTTC. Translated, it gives CASSLGTGRSYEQYF.

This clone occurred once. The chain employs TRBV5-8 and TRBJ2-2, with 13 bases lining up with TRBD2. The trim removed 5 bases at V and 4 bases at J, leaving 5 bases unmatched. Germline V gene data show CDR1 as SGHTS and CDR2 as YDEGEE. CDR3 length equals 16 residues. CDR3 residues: CASSSGTSGITGELFF. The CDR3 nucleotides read TGTGCCAGCAGTTCGGGGACTAGCGGGATCACCGGGGAGCTGTTTTTT.

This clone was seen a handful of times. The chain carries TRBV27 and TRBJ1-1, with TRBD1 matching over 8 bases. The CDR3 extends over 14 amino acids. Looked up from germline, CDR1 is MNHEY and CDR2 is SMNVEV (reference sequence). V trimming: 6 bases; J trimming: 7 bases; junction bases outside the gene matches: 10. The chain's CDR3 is CASSRRTGLSEAFF. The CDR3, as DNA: TGTGCCAGCAGCCGTCGGACAGGGCTCAGTGAAGCTTTCTTT.

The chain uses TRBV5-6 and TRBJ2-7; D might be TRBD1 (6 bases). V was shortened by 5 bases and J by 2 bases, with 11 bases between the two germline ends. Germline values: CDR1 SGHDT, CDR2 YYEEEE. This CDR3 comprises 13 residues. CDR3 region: CASRQDSPYEQYF. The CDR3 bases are TGTGCCAGCAGACAGGACAGCCCCTACGAGCAGTACTTC.

In DNA form, the CDR3 reads TGTGCCAGCAGCTTGTTAAGCCCCACAAACGAGCAGTACTTC. Amino acids: CASSLLSPTNEQYF. The rearrangement uses TRBV5-6 and TRBJ2-7; D is unclear. The CDR3 spans 14 residues. The germline V gene has CDR1 SGHDT and CDR2 YYEEEE. The V end was cut by 1 base, the J end by 5 bases, with 13 bases between.

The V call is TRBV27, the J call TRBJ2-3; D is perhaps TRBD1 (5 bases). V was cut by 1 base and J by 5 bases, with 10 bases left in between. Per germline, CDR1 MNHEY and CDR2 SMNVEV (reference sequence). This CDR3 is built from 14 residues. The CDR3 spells CASSLFRAGDTQYF. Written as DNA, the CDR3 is TGTGCCAGCAGTTTATTCAGGGCTGGAGATACGCAGTATTTT.

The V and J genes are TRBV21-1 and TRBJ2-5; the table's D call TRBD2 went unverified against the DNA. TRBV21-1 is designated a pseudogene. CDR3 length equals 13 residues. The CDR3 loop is CASKLAVQETQYF. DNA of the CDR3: TGTGCCAGTAAACTAGCGGTGCAAGAGACCCAGTACTTC.

The CDR3: CASSERQMNTEAFF. The DNA of the CDR3 is TGTGCCAGCAGCGAGAGACAGATGAACACTGAAGCTTTCTTT. The V and J genes are TRBV7-9 and TRBJ1-1; TRBD1 is a possible D gene (5 bases). CDR1 is SEHNR, CDR2 FQNEAQ, per germline (reference sequence). This CDR3 region has 14 residues. V lost 5 bases to trimming and J lost 0 bases, with 10 bases between them.

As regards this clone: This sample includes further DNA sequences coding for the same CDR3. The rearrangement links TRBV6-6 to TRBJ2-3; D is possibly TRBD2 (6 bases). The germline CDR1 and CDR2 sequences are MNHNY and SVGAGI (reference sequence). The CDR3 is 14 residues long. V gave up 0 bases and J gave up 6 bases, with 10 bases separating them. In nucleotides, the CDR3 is TGTGCCAGCAGTTACTCGCCAGGGAGGGATACGCAGTATTTT. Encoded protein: CASSYSPGRDTQYF.

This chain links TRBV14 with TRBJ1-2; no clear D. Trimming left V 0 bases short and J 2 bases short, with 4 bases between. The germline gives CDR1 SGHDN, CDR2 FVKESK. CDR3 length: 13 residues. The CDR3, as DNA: TGTGCCAGCAGCCAAGAGGGCAACTATGGCTACACCTTC. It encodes CASSQEGNYGYTF.

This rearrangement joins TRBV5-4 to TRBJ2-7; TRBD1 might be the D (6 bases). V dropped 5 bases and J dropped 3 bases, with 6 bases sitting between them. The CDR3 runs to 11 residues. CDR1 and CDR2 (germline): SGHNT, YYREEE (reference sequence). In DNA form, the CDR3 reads TGTGCCAGCAGACAGGGCTACGAGCAGTACTTC. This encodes CASRQGYEQYF.

CDR3 nucleotide sequence: TGTGCCAGCAGCTGGGGACAGGGATGGGCCAACGTCCTGACTTTC. Translating gives CASSWGQGWANVLTF. This chain links TRBV5-4 with TRBJ2-6; 9 nucleotides align to TRBD1. V was pared by 3 bases and J by 5 bases, with 3 bases of the junction left unmatched. The CDR3 has 15 amino acids. The germline CDR1 and CDR2 sequences are SGHNT and YYREEE (reference sequence).

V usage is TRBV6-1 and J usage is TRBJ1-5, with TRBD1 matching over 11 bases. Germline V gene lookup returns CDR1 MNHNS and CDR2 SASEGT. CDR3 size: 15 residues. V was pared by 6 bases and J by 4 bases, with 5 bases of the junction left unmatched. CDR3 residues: CASRTGTGGNQPQHF. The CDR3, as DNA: TGTGCCAGCAGGACCGGGACAGGGGGTAATCAGCCCCAGCATTTT.

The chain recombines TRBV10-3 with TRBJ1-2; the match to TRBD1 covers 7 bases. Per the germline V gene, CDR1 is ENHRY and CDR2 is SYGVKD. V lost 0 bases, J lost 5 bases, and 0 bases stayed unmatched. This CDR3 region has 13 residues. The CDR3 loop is CAISESTGYGYTF. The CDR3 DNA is TGTGCCATCAGTGAGTCGACAGGGTATGGCTACACCTTC.

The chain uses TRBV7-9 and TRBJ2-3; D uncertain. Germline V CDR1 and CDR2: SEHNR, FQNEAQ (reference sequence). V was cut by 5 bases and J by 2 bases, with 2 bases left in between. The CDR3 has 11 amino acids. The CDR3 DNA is TGTGCCAGCAGCCCCACAGATACGCAGTATTTT. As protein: CASSPTDTQYF.

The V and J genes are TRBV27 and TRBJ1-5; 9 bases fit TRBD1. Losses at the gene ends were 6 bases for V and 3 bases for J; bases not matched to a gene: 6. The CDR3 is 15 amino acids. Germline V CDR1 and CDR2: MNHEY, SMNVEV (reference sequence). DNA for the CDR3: TGTGCCAGCAGACCACAGGGGGCCCCCAATCAGCCCCAGCATTTT. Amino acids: CASRPQGAPNQPQHF.

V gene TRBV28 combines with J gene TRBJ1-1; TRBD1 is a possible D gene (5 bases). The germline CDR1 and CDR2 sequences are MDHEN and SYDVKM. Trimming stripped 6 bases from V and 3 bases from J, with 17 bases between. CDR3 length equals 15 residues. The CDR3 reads CASSLLTEGHTEAFF. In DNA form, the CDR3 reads TGTGCCAGCAGCCTTCTGACCGAGGGGCACACTGAAGCTTTCTTT.